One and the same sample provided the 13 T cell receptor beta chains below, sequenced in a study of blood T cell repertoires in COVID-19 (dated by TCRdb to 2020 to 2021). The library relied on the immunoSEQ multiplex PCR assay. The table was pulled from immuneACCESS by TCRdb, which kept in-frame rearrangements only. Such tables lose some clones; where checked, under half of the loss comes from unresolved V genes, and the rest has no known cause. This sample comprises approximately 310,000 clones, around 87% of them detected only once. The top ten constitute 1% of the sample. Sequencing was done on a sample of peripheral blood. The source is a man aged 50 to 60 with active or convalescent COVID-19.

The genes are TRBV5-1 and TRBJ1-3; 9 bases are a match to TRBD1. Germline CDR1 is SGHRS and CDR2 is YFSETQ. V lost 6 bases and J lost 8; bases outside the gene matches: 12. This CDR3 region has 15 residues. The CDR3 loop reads CASKGTGLSGDTIYF. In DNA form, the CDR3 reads TGCGCCAGCAAGGGGACAGGGTTATCAGGAGACACCATATATTTT.

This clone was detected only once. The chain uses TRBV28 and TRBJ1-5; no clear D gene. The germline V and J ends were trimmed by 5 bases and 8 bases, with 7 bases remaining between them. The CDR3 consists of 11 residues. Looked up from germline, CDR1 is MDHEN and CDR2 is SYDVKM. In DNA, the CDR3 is TGTGCCAGCAGTGAAGCTGAGCCCCAGCATTTT. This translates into CASSEAEPQHF.

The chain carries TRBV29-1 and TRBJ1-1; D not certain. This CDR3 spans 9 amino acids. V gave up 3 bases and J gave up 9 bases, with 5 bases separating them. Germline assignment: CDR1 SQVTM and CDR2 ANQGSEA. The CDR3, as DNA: TGCAGCGTTGACCTCCAAGCTTTCTTT. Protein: CSVDLQAFF. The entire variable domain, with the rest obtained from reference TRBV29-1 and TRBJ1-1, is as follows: SAVISQKPSRDICQRGTSLTIQCQVDSQVTMMFWYRQQPGQSLTLIATANQGSEATYESGFVIDKFPISRPNLTFSTLTVSNMSPEDSSIYLCSVDLQAFFGQGTRLTVV.

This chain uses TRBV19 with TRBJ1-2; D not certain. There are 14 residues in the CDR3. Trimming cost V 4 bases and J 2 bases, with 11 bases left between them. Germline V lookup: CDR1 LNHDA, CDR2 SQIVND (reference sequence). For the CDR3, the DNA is TGTGCCAGTAGTACCTCCCGGGGAAACTATGGCTACACCTTC. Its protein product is CASSTSRGNYGYTF.

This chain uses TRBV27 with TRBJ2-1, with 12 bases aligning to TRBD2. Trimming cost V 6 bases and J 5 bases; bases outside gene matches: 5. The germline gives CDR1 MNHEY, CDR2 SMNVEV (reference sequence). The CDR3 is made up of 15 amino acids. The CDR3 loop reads CASRGLAGGDNEQFF. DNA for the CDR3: TGTGCCAGCAGGGGCCTAGCGGGGGGGGACAATGAGCAGTTCTTC.

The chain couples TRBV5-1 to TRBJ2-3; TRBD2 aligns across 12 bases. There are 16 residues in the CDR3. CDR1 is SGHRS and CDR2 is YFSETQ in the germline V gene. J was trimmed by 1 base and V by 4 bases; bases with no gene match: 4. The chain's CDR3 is CASSDRTSGGTDTQYF. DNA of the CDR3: TGCGCCAGCAGCGACCGGACTAGCGGGGGCACAGATACGCAGTATTTT.

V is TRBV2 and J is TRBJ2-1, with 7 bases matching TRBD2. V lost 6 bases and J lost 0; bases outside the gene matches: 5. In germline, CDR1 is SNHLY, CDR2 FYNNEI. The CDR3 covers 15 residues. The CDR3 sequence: CASRGAGFSYNEQFF. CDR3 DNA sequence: TGTGCCAGCAGGGGAGCGGGGTTCTCCTACAATGAGCAGTTCTTC.

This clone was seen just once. CDR3 bases: TGCGCCAGCAGTGAGTCGCGGGCCTATGGCTACACCTTC. Encoded protein: CASSESRAYGYTF. The chain links TRBV10-1 to TRBJ1-2; no firm D call. The CDR3 has 13 amino acids. Trimming removed 0 bases at V and 4 bases at J, with 6 bases between. Germline CDR1 and CDR2: WNHNN and SYGVQD (reference sequence).

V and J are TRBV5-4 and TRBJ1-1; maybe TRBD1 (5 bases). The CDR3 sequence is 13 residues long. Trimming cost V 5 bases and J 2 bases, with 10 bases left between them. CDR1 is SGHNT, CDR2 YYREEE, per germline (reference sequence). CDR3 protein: CASRYQGNTEAFF. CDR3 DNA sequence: TGTGCCAGCAGATACCAGGGAAACACTGAAGCTTTCTTT.

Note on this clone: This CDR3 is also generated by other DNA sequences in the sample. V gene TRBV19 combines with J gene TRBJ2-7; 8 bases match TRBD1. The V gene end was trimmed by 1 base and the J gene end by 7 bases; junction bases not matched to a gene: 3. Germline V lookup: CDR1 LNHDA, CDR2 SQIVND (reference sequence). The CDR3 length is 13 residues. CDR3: CASSIAGTGEQYF. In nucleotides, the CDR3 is TGTGCCAGTAGTATAGCAGGGACAGGAGAGCAGTACTTC.

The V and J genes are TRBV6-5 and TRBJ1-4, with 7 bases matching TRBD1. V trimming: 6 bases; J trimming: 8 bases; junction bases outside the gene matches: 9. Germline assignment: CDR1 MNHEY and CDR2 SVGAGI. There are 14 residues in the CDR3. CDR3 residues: CASSRGQVGEKLFF. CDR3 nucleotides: TGTGCCAGCAGCCGAGGACAGGTCGGAGAAAAACTGTTTTTT.

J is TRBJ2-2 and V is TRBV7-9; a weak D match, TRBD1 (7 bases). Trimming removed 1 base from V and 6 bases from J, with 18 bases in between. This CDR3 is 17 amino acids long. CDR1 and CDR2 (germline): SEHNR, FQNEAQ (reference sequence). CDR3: CASSLEGAGYGSGELFF. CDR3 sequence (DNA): TGTGCCAGCAGCTTAGAGGGGGCGGGGTACGGATCCGGGGAGCTGTTTTTT. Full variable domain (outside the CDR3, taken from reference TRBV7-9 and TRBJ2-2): DTGVSQNPRHKITKRGQNVTFRCDPISEHNRLYWYRQTLGQGPEFLTYFQNEAQLEKSRLLSDRFSAERPKGSFSTLEIQRTEQGDSAMYLCASSLEGAGYGSGELFFGEGSRLTVL.

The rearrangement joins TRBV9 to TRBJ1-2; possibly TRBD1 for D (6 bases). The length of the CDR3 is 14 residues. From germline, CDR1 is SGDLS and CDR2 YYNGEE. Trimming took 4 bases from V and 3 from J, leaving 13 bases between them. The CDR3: CASSPRTDHYGYTF. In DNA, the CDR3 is TGTGCCAGCAGCCCCCGGACAGACCACTATGGCTACACCTTC.